Listed here are 14 T cell receptor beta chains from one sample, sequenced in a study of early T cells in non-severe SARS-CoV-2 infection. TCRdb fed the 5' RACE reads into MiXCR, producing one record per CDR3 protein. The sample records 45,000 to 75,000 distinct CDR3 sequences, 10% to 15% being singletons. Source material: whole blood. These receptors all come from an adult who was a healthcare worker with PCR-confirmed SARS-CoV-2 infection or an uninfected control (not recorded which).

This clonotype was observed a few times. A much larger clonotype is one base distant, so this may be a read error. The chain carries TRBV5-1 and TRBJ2-1; 9 positions agree with TRBD1. Germline V gene lookup returns CDR1 SGHRS and CDR2 YFSETQ. CDR3 size: 14 residues. The CDR3: CASGGQGAYSEQFF. DNA for the CDR3: TGCGCCAGCGGGGGACAGGGCGCCTACAGTGAGCAGTTCTTC.

By sample share, this clonotype is medium-sized. V gene TRBV11-3 combines with J gene TRBJ2-1; TRBD2 matches 7 bases. The CDR3 consists of 17 residues. Germline assignment: CDR1 SGHNT and CDR2 YENEEA. V lost 1 base and J lost 7; bases outside the gene matches: 13. The CDR3 DNA sequence: TGTGCCAGCAGCTTAGGGTCTAGGCGGGAGTACCGGAATGAGCAGTTCTTC. Translated: CASSLGSRREYRNEQFF.

The J gene is TRBJ1-1, the V gene TRBV18, with D possibly matching TRBD1 (5 bases). V dropped 1 base and J dropped 0 bases, with 12 bases sitting between them. The CDR3 has 16 residues. CDR1 and CDR2 (germline): KGHSH, LQKENI. In DNA, the CDR3 is TGTGCCAGCTCACCACAGGGACTGACAGTGAACACTGAAGCTTTCTTT. It yields the protein CASSPQGLTVNTEAFF.

CDR3 loop: CSAIVAPNYGYTF. CDR3 DNA sequence: TGCAGTGCTATCGTAGCTCCTAACTATGGCTACACCTTC. The chain couples TRBV20-1 to TRBJ1-2; no reliable D call. V dropped 4 bases and J dropped 0 bases, with 9 bases sitting between them. The CDR3 has 13 residues. CDR1 and CDR2 (germline): DFQATT, SNEGSKA (reference sequence).

This clonotype was seen more than once but under ten times. This chain joins TRBV27 and TRBJ1-2; TRBD1 is a possible D gene (5 bases). Germline V gene data show CDR1 as MNHEY and CDR2 as SMNVEV (reference sequence). The CDR3 has 14 residues. Between the trimmed V and J ends, which lost 6 bases and 2 bases, there was a span of 13 bases. CDR3 nucleotide sequence: TGTGCCAGCAGGAAGGACAACCGAAACTATGGCTACACCTTC. This sequence encodes CASRKDNRNYGYTF.

This clonotype was seen ten or more times. The chain has TRBV20-1 and TRBJ1-2, with 12 bases that match TRBD1. J gave up 3 bases and V 1 base, and 9 bases lay outside the gene matches. In germline, CDR1 is DFQATT, CDR2 SNEGSKA (reference sequence). This CDR3 region has 17 residues. CDR3: CSARGLSGTGGDYGYTF. The CDR3 region has the DNA TGCAGTGCTAGAGGTCTCTCTGGGACAGGGGGCGACTATGGCTACACCTTC.

There are a few counts of this clonotype. V is TRBV20-1 and J is TRBJ2-7; D remains unclear. This CDR3 comprises 14 residues. Per the germline V gene, CDR1 is DFQATT and CDR2 is SNEGSKA (reference sequence). V was clipped by 4 bases and J by 0 bases, with 13 bases between them. The CDR3 loop is CSATRTTSSYEQYF. DNA of the CDR3: TGCAGTGCTACTAGGACCACGAGCTCCTACGAGCAGTACTTC.

This clonotype has more than one count but fewer than ten. The rearrangement joins TRBV4-3 to TRBJ2-1; 8 bases are a match to TRBD1. There are 17 residues in the CDR3. Germline values: CDR1 LGHNA, CDR2 YSLEER. Trimming at V came to 0 bases and at J to 4 bases, leaving 8 bases not matched to a gene. In nucleotides, the CDR3 is TGCGCCAGCAGCCAAGAGGCTGCGACAGGGGTATACAATGAGCAGTTCTTC. Its protein product is CASSQEAATGVYNEQFF.

This clonotype was counted between two and nine times. The genes are TRBV5-1 and TRBJ1-2; D is ambiguous. The CDR3 extends over 13 amino acids. Germline assignment: CDR1 SGHRS and CDR2 YFSETQ. The germline V and J ends were trimmed by 3 bases and 4 bases, with 10 bases remaining between them. The CDR3 reads CASSWASLYGYTF. As DNA, the CDR3 is TGCGCCAGCAGCTGGGCCAGCCTCTATGGCTACACCTTC.

This clonotype was counted at least ten times. This sequence joins TRBV10-3 and TRBJ2-1; no clear D gene. V lost 4 bases, J lost 1 base, and 11 bases lay in between. This CDR3 has 15 amino acids. Looked up from germline, CDR1 is ENHRY and CDR2 is SYGVKD. DNA for the CDR3: TGTGCCATCAGTGCCAGTTATCGGTCCTACAATGAGCAGTTCTTC. This codes for CAISASYRSYNEQFF.

This clonotype was detected once. The chain employs TRBV6-2 or TRBV6-3 and TRBJ2-2, with D hard to call. The V gene lost 7 bases and the J gene lost 3 bases, with 6 bases spanning the gap. The CDR3 runs to 12 residues. Germline lookup yields CDR1 MNHEY and CDR2 SVGEGT. The CDR3 region is CASTLHTGELFF. In DNA, the CDR3 is TGTGCCAGCACCCTCCACACCGGGGAGCTGTTTTTT.

This clonotype has ten or more counts. The rearrangement joins TRBV18 to TRBJ2-5; 8 nucleotides align to TRBD2. J was trimmed by 0 bases and V by 1 base; bases with no gene match: 10. Germline CDR1 and CDR2: KGHSH and LQKENI. The CDR3 has 18 residues. This chain's CDR3 is CASSPQQAGVGYQETQYF. CDR3 sequence (DNA): TGTGCCAGCTCACCACAACAAGCGGGAGTAGGTTACCAAGAGACCCAGTACTTC.

This clonotype showed up many times. This chain links TRBV24-1 with TRBJ2-4; D ambiguous. Germline CDR1 KGHDR, CDR2 SFDVKD. The CDR3 loop spans 13 amino acids. Trimming removed 7 bases from V and 5 bases from J, with 11 bases in between. CDR3 residues: CATSLSGENIQYF. The CDR3 bases are TGTGCCACCAGCCTTTCAGGAGAAAACATTCAGTACTTC.

The genes are TRBV18 and TRBJ2-2; maybe TRBD1 (6 bases). Germline lookup yields CDR1 KGHSH and CDR2 LQKENI. CDR3 size: 15 residues. Trimming shortened V by 1 base and J by 4 bases, and 10 bases separated the two germline ends. Here the CDR3 DNA reads TGTGCCAGCTCACCACAAACAGGGTCCACCGGGGAGCTGTTTTTT. This codes for CASSPQTGSTGELFF.